This entry features one T cell receptor (beta chain) sequence. This specimen comes from a study of T cell changes during pregnancy in multiple sclerosis. TCRdb's table, derived via immunoSEQ multiplex PCR, lists solely in-frame clones and lacks some. The sample lists about 72,000 clones, about nine tenths occurring once. V lost 5 bases and J lost 5; bases outside the gene matches: 8. CDR1 SGHNT and CDR2 YENEEA come from the germline V gene. CDR3 length equals 15 residues. Sequenced here: peripheral blood, sampled in the third trimester of pregnancy. V is TRBV11-3 and J is TRBJ2-2, with TRBD1 matching over 7 bases. The TCR originated in a female donor in good health, enrolled as a control in a pregnancy study. CDR3: CASSDGTDSTGELFF. In DNA, the CDR3 is TGTGCCAGCAGCGACGGGACAGACTCTACCGGGGAGCTGTTTTTT.